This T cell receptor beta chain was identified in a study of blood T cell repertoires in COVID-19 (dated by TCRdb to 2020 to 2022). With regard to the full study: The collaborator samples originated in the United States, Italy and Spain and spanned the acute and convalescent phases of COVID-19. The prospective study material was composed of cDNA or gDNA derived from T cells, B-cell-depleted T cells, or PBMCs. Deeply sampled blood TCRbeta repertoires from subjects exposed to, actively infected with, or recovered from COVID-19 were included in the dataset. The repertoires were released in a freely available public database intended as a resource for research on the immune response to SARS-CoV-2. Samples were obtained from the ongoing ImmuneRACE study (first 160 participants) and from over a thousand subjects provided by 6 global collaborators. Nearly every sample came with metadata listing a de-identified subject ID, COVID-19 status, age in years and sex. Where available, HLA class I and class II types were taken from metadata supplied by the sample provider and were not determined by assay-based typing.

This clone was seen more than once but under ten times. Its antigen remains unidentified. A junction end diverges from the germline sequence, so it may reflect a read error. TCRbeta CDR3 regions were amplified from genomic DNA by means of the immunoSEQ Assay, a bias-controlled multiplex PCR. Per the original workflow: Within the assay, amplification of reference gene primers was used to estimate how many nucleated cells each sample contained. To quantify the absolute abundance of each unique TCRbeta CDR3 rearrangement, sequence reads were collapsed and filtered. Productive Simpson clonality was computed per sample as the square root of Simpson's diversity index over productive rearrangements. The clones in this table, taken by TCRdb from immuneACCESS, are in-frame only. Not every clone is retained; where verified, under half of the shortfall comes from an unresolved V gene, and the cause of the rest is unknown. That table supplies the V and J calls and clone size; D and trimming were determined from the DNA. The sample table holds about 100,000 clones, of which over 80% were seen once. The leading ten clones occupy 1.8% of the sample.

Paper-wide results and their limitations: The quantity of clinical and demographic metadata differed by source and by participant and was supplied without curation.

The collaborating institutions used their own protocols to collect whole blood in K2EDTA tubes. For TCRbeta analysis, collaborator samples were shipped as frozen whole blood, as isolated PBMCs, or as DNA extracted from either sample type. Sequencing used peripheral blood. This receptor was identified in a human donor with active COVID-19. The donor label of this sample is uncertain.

CDR3 region: CASSLATYQPQHF. The nucleotides are TGTGCCAGCAGCCTAGCCACTTATCAGCCCCAGCATTTT. The chain joins TRBV7-8 to TRBJ1-5; too little of a D gene remains to name it. From its cysteine to its phenylalanine, the CDR3 spans 13 amino acids. Only the CDR3 portion is preserved as DNA: 39 bases, with reading frame beginning at the first base. From a lookup of the germline V gene, CDR1 and CDR2 are SGHVS and FQNEAQ. Beyond the CDR3, the reference TRBV7-8 and TRBJ1-5 genes provide the residues; the full variable domain reads: GAGVSQSPRYKVAKRGQDVALRCDPISGHVSLFWYQQALGQGPEFLTYFQNEAQLDKSGLPSDRFFAERPEGSVSTLKIQRTQQEDSAVYLCASSLATYQPQHFGDGTRLSIL.